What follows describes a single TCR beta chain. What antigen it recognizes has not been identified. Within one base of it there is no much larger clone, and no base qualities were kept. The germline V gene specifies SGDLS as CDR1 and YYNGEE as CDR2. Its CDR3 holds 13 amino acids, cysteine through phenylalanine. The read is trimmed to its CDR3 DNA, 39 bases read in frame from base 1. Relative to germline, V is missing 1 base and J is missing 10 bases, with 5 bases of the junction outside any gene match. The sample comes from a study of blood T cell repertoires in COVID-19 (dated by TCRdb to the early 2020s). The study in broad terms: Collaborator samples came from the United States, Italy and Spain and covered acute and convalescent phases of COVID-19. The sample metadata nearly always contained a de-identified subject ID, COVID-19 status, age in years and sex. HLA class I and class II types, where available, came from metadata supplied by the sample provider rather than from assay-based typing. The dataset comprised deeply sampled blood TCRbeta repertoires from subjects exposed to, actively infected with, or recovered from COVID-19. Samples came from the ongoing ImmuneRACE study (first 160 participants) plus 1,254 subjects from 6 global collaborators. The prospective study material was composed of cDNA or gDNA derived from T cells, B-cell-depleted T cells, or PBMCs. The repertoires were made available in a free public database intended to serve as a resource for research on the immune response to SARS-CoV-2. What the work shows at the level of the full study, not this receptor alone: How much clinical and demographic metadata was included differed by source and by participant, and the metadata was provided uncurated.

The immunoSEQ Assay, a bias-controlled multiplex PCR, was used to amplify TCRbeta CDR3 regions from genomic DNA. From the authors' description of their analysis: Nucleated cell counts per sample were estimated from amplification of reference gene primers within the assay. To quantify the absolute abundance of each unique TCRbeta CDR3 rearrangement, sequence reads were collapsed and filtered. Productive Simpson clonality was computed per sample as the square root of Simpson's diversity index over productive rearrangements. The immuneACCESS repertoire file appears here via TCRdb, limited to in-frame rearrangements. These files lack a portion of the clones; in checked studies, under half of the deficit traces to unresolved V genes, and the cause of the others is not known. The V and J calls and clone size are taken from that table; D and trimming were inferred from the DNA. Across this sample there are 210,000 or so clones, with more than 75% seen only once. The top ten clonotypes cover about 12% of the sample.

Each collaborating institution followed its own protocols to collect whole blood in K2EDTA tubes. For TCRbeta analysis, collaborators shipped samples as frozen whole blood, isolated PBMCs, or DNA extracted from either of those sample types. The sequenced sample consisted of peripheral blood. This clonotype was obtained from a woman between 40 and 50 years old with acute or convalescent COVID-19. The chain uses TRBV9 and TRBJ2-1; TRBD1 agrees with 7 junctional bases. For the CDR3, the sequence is CASSVLSGQEQFF. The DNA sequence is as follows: TGTGCCAGCAGCGTACTCTCGGGACAGGAGCAGTTCTTC.